This TCR beta chain was sequenced for a study of siplizumab effects on memory and regulatory T cells. Study-level points and caveats: Sequences below about 10^-5 frequency were poorly captured. As a result, only a minor fraction of alloreactive clones mapped to unstimulated subsets.

The CDR3 sequence is 15 residues long. The V gene end was trimmed by 0 bases and the J gene end by 2 bases; junction bases not matched to a gene: 3. Germline V gene data show CDR1 as MNHEY and CDR2 as SVGAGI. The method was immunoSEQ multiplex PCR; TCRdb's version includes in-frame clones alone and lacks a portion of them. Altogether tens of thousands of clones are present, approximately 95% being singletons, with the ten largest covering roughly 0.3%. Note on this clone: Its specificity is unknown.

The sample consisted of non-Treg CD4+ T cells sorted from blood. The rearrangement uses TRBV6-5 and TRBJ2-7, with 8 bases matching TRBD2. The clonotype was recovered from a human donor in good health. In DNA, the CDR3 is TGTGCCAGCAGTTACTCCAGCGGGGGAACCTACGAGCAGTACTTC. Its protein is CASSYSSGGTYEQYF.